The 17 T cell receptor beta chains below were found in one sample sequenced in a study of T-cell reconstitution after alpha-beta-depleted transplantation in children. This sample's TCRbeta library carried unique molecular identifier barcodes. TCRdb reprocessed the PCR reads via MiXCR and lists one record per CDR3 protein. Here the sample spans hundreds of thousands of distinct CDR3 sequences, under 15% being singletons. The material sequenced was PBMCs from the stem cell graft donor, taken from the stem cell graft. Receptor source: a human donor who donated a stem cell graft to a child with combined immunodeficiency.

This clonotype was seen more than once but under ten times. The gene calls are TRBV7-2 and TRBJ2-7, with a tentative D call TRBD2 (7 bases). With 1 base removed from V and 0 bases from J, the gap between germline ends came to 13 bases. The germline gives CDR1 SGHTA, CDR2 FQGNSA. The CDR3 totals 16 residues. This chain's CDR3 is CASSLVQGGSSYEQYF. The CDR3 DNA follows: TGTGCCAGCAGCTTAGTACAGGGAGGGAGCTCCTACGAGCAGTACTTC.

There are a few counts of this clonotype. The genes are TRBV11-2 and TRBJ2-2; 8 nucleotides match TRBD2. Germline CDR1 and CDR2: SGHAT and FQNNGV. The CDR3 totals 17 residues. The ends lost 3 bases at V and 2 bases at J; junction bases unmatched: 8. In nucleotides, the CDR3 is TGTGCCAGCAGCTTCTCGGCGGGGGGTTTTAACACCGGGGAGCTGTTTTTT. Protein: CASSFSAGGFNTGELFF.

This clonotype was counted only a few times. The rearrangement links TRBV15 to TRBJ2-7; no clear D. Trimming took 3 bases from V and 5 from J, leaving 11 bases between them. CDR1 is LNHNV, CDR2 YYDKDF, per germline (reference sequence). This CDR3 spans 13 amino acids. As DNA, the CDR3 is TGTGCCACCAGCAGGCTTTTAATAAACGAGCAGTACTTC. It encodes CATSRLLINEQYF.

This sequence joins TRBV15 and TRBJ2-7; 9 bases are shared with TRBD1. The CDR3 consists of 16 residues. Germline CDR1 LNHNV, CDR2 YYDKDF (reference sequence). Germline trimming cut 0 bases from V and 3 bases from J; bases unmatched to any gene: 6. The DNA of the CDR3 is TGTGCCACCAGCAGAGAGCTAACGGGACAGGGCTACGAGCAGTACTTC. It codes for CATSRELTGQGYEQYF.

The chain links TRBV29-1 to TRBJ2-1; D not certain. Germline values: CDR1 SQVTM, CDR2 ANQGSEA. This CDR3 comprises 13 residues. Trimming removed 4 bases at V and 0 bases at J, with 7 bases between. As DNA, the CDR3 is TGCAGCGTTGGTGAGAGCTCCTACAATGAGCAGTTCTTC. Translation: CSVGESSYNEQFF.

The J gene is TRBJ2-3, the V gene TRBV29-1; possibly TRBD1 for D (5 bases). There are 14 residues in the CDR3. The V end was cut by 6 bases, the J end by 0 bases, with 13 bases between. CDR1 is SQVTM, CDR2 ANQGSEA, per germline. CDR3 coding DNA: TGCAGCGTGACAGCCACTCCTAGCACAGATACGCAGTATTTT. Translation gives CSVTATPSTDTQYF.

This clonotype was picked up a small number of times. The chain employs TRBV2 and TRBJ2-7; D is ambiguous. The germline V and J ends were trimmed by 11 bases and 0 bases, with 11 bases remaining between them. The germline gives CDR1 SNHLY, CDR2 FYNNEI. This CDR3 is built from 12 residues. The CDR3 is CAGLYISYEQYF. For the CDR3, the DNA is TGTGCCGGTTTATACATCTCCTACGAGCAGTACTTC.

In this sample, this clonotype turned up a few times. The CDR3 here is CASSQGGMAKNIQYF. DNA of the CDR3: TGCGCCAGCAGCCAAGGGGGGATGGCCAAAAACATTCAGTACTTC. This chain links TRBV4-3 with TRBJ2-4, with D perhaps assigned TRBD1 or TRBD2 (5 bases each). The CDR3 covers 15 residues. V was shortened by 1 base and J by 1 base, with 8 bases between the two germline ends. The V gene's germline CDR1 is LGHNA and CDR2 YSLEER.

This clonotype was recorded once. The CDR3 region is CASSLEVQRNQPQHF. CDR3 sequence (DNA): TGTGCCAGCAGCTTAGAAGTACAGCGCAATCAGCCCCAGCATTTT. This chain links TRBV7-2 with TRBJ1-5; D not resolved. V was shortened by 1 base and J by 2 bases, with 9 bases between the two germline ends. The germline gives CDR1 SGHTA, CDR2 FQGNSA. CDR3 length: 15 residues.

This clonotype occurred a few times. CDR3: CASSEVGTVQAVAQYF. The CDR3 DNA reads as TGTGCCAGCAGTGAAGTTGGGACGGTACAAGCGGTTGCCCAGTACTTC. The V and J genes are TRBV2 and TRBJ2-5; D may correspond to TRBD1 or TRBD2 (5 bases each). Germline V gives CDR1 SNHLY, CDR2 FYNNEI. Deletions cut 1 base from V and 9 bases from J, with 21 bases between. This CDR3 spans 16 amino acids.

V gene TRBV2 combines with J gene TRBJ2-5; maybe TRBD2 (6 bases). Deletions cut 11 bases from V and 6 bases from J, with 19 bases between. Germline CDR1 and CDR2: SNHLY and FYNNEI. This CDR3 spans 13 amino acids. The CDR3 nucleotides are TGTGCCGCGGGGCTAGCCTCCACCCAGACCCAGTACTTC. Encoded protein: CAAGLASTQTQYF.

The rearrangement joins TRBV11-2 to TRBJ2-5; the D is unclear. The V gene's germline CDR1 is SGHAT and CDR2 FQNNGV. Between the trimmed V and J ends, which lost 5 bases and 3 bases, there was a span of 16 bases. The CDR3 runs to 15 residues. CDR3 nucleotide sequence: TGTGCCAGCAGCCCCCGAGGCAGCCAGAAAGAGACCCAGTACTTC. Translation gives CASSPRGSQKETQYF.

The genes are TRBV5-1 and TRBJ2-7; a possible D gene is TRBD1 (6 bases). Deletions cut 5 bases from V and 5 bases from J, with 17 bases between. In germline, CDR1 is SGHRS, CDR2 YFSETQ. This CDR3 comprises 14 residues. The CDR3 loop reads CASSSTGTYNEQYF. The DNA of the CDR3 is TGCGCCAGCAGTTCCACCGGGACATACAACGAGCAGTACTTC. Full variable domain (remainder filled in from reference TRBV5-1 and TRBJ2-7): KAGVTQTPRYLIKTRGQQVTLSCSPISGHRSVSWYQQTPGQGLQFLFEYFSETQRNKGNFPGRFSGRQFSNSRSEMNVSTLELGDSALYLCASSSTGTYNEQYFGPGTRLTVT.

This clonotype has a count of ten or more. V usage is TRBV30 and J usage is TRBJ2-4; D not certain. Per germline, CDR1 GTSNPN and CDR2 SVGIG (reference sequence). The V and J ends lost 0 bases and 4 bases respectively, with 7 bases between them. The length of the CDR3 is 13 residues. The CDR3 sequence is CAWSVPRKNIQYF. The DNA of the CDR3 is TGTGCCTGGAGTGTACCCAGAAAAAACATTCAGTACTTC. Drawing the rest from reference TRBV30 and TRBJ2-4, the complete variable domain is SQTIHQWPATLVQPVGSPLSLECTVEGTSNPNLYWYRQAAGRGLQLLFYSVGIGQISSEVPQNLSASRPQDRQFILSSKKLLLSDSGFYLCAWSVPRKNIQYFGAGTRLSVL.

The rearrangement links TRBV5-1 to TRBJ2-1; 8 nucleotides agree with TRBD2. V lost 1 base and J lost 4; bases outside the gene matches: 7. The CDR3 is 16 residues long. Germline loops: CDR1 SGHRS, CDR2 YFSETQ. The CDR3 spells CASSLLEGLDYNEQFF. The CDR3 nucleotides read TGCGCCAGCAGCTTGCTTGAGGGACTAGATTACAATGAGCAGTTCTTC. The whole variable domain, remainder taken from reference TRBV5-1 and TRBJ2-1, is KAGVTQTPRYLIKTRGQQVTLSCSPISGHRSVSWYQQTPGQGLQFLFEYFSETQRNKGNFPGRFSGRQFSNSRSEMNVSTLELGDSALYLCASSLLEGLDYNEQFFGPGTRLTVL.

The chain recombines TRBV5-6 with TRBJ1-2; no clear D. Germline V gene data show CDR1 as SGHDT and CDR2 as YYEEEE. The CDR3 covers 12 residues. V was cut by 1 base and J by 7 bases, with 8 bases left in between. Here the CDR3 reads CASSLRIGGYTF. The CDR3 DNA reads as TGTGCCAGCAGCTTGAGGATTGGTGGCTACACCTTC.

This clonotype was found many times. This sequence joins TRBV12-3 or TRBV12-4 and TRBJ1-3; 7 bases map to TRBD1. The CDR3 has 15 amino acids. The V segment lost 2 bases and the J segment 4 bases; nucleotides outside the gene matches: 5. The chain's CDR3 is CASSLRDSGGNTIYF. As DNA, the CDR3 is TGTGCCAGCAGTTTAAGGGACAGCGGCGGAAACACCATATATTTT.